Listed below are T cell receptor beta chains from one sample, sequenced in a study of blood T cell repertoires in COVID-19. Measured with immunoSEQ multiplex PCR; TCRdb has only the in-frame clones, and not every one. The data show about 78,000 clones, approximately 89% seen once. The sample was peripheral blood. The receptors shown here come from a woman aged 60-75 years with acute or convalescent COVID-19. The CDR3 runs from the conserved cysteine through the conserved F or W. The order of the fields is D gene, clone size, V gene, J gene, CDR3 protein, CDR3 DNA. A D gene is named only where the DNA matches it firmly. Size tells how often a clone was seen (once, few, many) or the class of an expanded clone, and some rows leave it out.

TRBD1,NA,TRBV2,TRBJ1-1,CASSGYRDRGVVNTEAFF,TGTGCCAGCAGTGGATACCGGGACAGGGGCGTAGTGAACACTGAAGCTTTCTTT
TRBD2,NA,TRBV6-5,TRBJ2-3,CASSYSGLGTDTQYF,TGTGCCAGCAGTTACTCGGGACTAGGGACAGATACGCAGTATTTT
TRBD1,NA,TRBV30,TRBJ1-2,CAWSGQTRGQDYGYTF,TGTGCCTGGAGTGGTCAGACCCGGGGACAGGACTATGGCTACACCTTC
NA,NA,TRBV6-5,TRBJ1-4,CASSYRGPPSFEKLFF,TGTGCCAGCAGCTACCGGGGTCCCCCATCGTTCGAAAAACTGTTTTTT
TRBD1,NA,TRBV11-2,TRBJ1-2,CASSSGTAYGYTF,TGTGCCAGCAGCTCTGGGACAGCTTATGGCTACACCTTC
TRBD2,NA,TRBV4-2,TRBJ2-3,CASSQDPLAGGWGTDTQYF,TGTGCCAGCAGCCAAGATCCTCTAGCGGGGGGCTGGGGCACAGATACGCAGTATTTT
TRBD2,NA,TRBV6-2/TRBV6-3,TRBJ2-1,CASSYSGLAGESYNEQFF,TGTGCCAGCAGTTACTCGGGTCTAGCGGGAGAAAGCTACAATGAGCAGTTCTTC
NA,NA,TRBV5-5,TRBJ1-1,CASSLAGVDTEAFF,TGTGCCAGCAGCTTGGCGGGAGTTGACACTGAAGCTTTCTTT
TRBD1,NA,TRBV2,TRBJ1-6,CASSAGTGAYNSPLHF,TGTGCCAGCAGTGCCGGGACAGGGGCCTATAATTCACCCCTCCACTTT
NA,NA,TRBV4-3,TRBJ2-7,CASPAGNNGKNYEQYF,TGCGCCAGCCCAGCCGGGAACAATGGAAAAAACTACGAGCAGTACTTC
NA,NA,TRBV4-1,TRBJ1-3,CASSQDRSSGNTIYF,TGCGCCAGCAGCCAAGACCGTAGCTCTGGAAACACCATATATTTT
NA,NA,TRBV7-2,TRBJ1-2,CASSSHATGPNYGYTF,TGTGCCAGCAGCTCTCACGCGACAGGACCTAACTATGGCTACACCTTC
NA,NA,TRBV24-1,TRBJ2-2,CATSDFGTGELFF,TGTGCCACCAGTGATTTCGGTACCGGGGAGCTGTTTTTT
NA,NA,TRBV7-9,TRBJ1-6,CASSLGGVNSPLHF,TGTGCCAGCAGCTTAGGGGGGGTAAATTCACCCCTCCACTTT
NA,NA,TRBV7-9,TRBJ2-7,CASAITRGRESYEQYF,TGTGCCAGCGCCATTACAAGGGGTCGGGAGAGCTACGAGCAGTACTTC
NA,NA,TRBV12-3/TRBV12-4,TRBJ1-1,CASSFGGRPEAFF,TGTGCCAGCAGTTTCGGCGGGCGCCCTGAAGCTTTCTTT
TRBD1,NA,TRBV7-2,TRBJ1-2,CASSLQTGTAYGYTF,TGTGCCAGCAGCTTACAAACCGGGACAGCATATGGCTACACCTTC
NA,NA,TRBV28,TRBJ1-5,CASRWPGSQGQPQHF,TGTGCCAGCAGATGGCCCGGGAGTCAGGGTCAGCCCCAGCATTTT
NA,NA,TRBV6-2/TRBV6-3,TRBJ2-3,CASSYGWGVPQYF,TGTGCCAGCAGTTACGGGTGGGGGGTTCCGCAGTATTTT
TRBD1,NA,TRBV3-1/TRBV3-2,TRBJ1-4,CASSTIGTGAEKLFF,TGTGCCAGCAGCACGATCGGGACAGGGGCTGAAAAACTGTTTTTT
NA,NA,TRBV5-1,TRBJ1-2,CASSLAGVNYGYTF,TGCGCCAGCAGCTTGGCGGGGGTTAACTATGGCTACACCTTC
TRBD2,NA,TRBV9,TRBJ2-7,CASSPTLSGGAREQYF,TGTGCCAGCAGCCCCACCCTTAGCGGGGGGGCCCGAGAGCAGTACTTC
TRBD1,NA,TRBV30,TRBJ1-2,CAWSPTGGGYTF,TGTGCCTGGAGCCCCACAGGGGGCGGCTACACCTTC
TRBD2,NA,TRBV18,TRBJ2-7,CASSPGLGEQYF,TGTGCCAGCTCACCGGGACTAGGCGAGCAGTACTTC
NA,NA,TRBV28,TRBJ2-1,CASSRWGAYNEQFF,TGTGCCAGCAGCCGATGGGGGGCCTACAATGAGCAGTTCTTC
TRBD2,NA,TRBV7-3,TRBJ2-1,CASSVGLAGDNEQFF,TGTGCCAGCAGCGTGGGACTAGCGGGAGACAATGAGCAGTTCTTC
NA,NA,TRBV5-6,TRBJ2-5,CASSAALTRYQETQYF,TGTGCCAGCAGCGCTGCTTTGACTAGATACCAAGAGACCCAGTACTTC
NA,few,TRBV30,TRBJ2-7,CAWSVGGEQYF,TGTGCCTGGAGTGTGGGGGGCGAGCAGTACTTC
TRBD2,NA,TRBV7-6,TRBJ2-1,CASSPSGSTPVEEQFF,TGTGCCAGCAGCCCCAGCGGGAGCACCCCCGTCGAGGAGCAGTTCTTC
TRBD2,NA,TRBV5-6,TRBJ2-3,CASSLVLAGGDTQYF,TGTGCCAGCAGCTTGGTGTTAGCGGGGGGAGATACGCAGTATTTT
NA,NA,TRBV7-9,TRBJ1-2,CASSLAAGELSGYTF,TGTGCCAGCAGCTTAGCGGCAGGGGAGTTATCTGGCTACACCTTC
TRBD1,NA,TRBV19,TRBJ1-1,CASRRTDRAEAFF,TGTGCCAGCCGTAGGACGGACAGGGCCGAAGCTTTCTTT
NA,NA,TRBV6-1,TRBJ2-5,CASSEAGVGETQYF,TGTGCCAGCAGTGAAGCGGGAGTCGGAGAGACCCAGTACTTC
NA,NA,TRBV19,TRBJ1-3,CASSTSTAPEAGNTIYF,TGTGCCAGTTCCACCTCGACGGCACCCGAGGCGGGAAACACCATATATTTT
NA,once,TRBV7-2,TRBJ2-5,CASSFAGNQETQYF,TGTGCCAGCAGCTTTGCCGGGAATCAAGAGACCCAGTACTTC
TRBD1,NA,TRBV10-3,TRBJ1-4,CAISVDRGGEKLFF,TGTGCCATCAGTGTAGACAGGGGTGGGGAAAAACTGTTTTTT
TRBD2,few,TRBV27,TRBJ2-1,CASSLTGTSGYNEQFF,TGTGCCAGCAGTTTGACCGGGACTAGCGGTTACAATGAGCAGTTCTTC
TRBD2,NA,TRBV20-1,TRBJ2-3,CSASKREGTDTQYF,TGCAGTGCTAGTAAACGGGAGGGCACAGATACGCAGTATTTT
TRBD2,NA,TRBV9,TRBJ2-5,CASSVAGGGVETQYF,TGTGCCAGCAGCGTGGCGGGAGGCGGGGTAGAGACCCAGTACTTC
TRBD1,NA,TRBV29-1,TRBJ2-7,CSAPGGTGDEQYF,TGCAGCGCCCCCGGCGGGACAGGGGATGAGCAGTACTTC
NA,NA,TRBV5-5,TRBJ2-3,CASSVWPTDTQYF,TGTGCCAGCAGCGTCTGGCCCACAGATACGCAGTATTTT